These 29 T cell receptor beta chains share one sample of origin, sequenced in a study of T cells after yellow fever vaccination. TCRdb itself ran the 5' RACE reads through MiXCR, one entry per CDR3 protein. Of approximately 330,000 distinct CDR3 sequences in the sample, approximately 12% are singletons; the top ten hold about 3%. This sample comprised CD4+ T cells sorted from PBMCs, obtained 15 days after the yellow fever booster vaccination. These receptors came from a man younger than 30 who received the YFV17D yellow fever vaccine.

The V and J genes are TRBV6-6 and TRBJ2-1; D not resolved. V was pared by 2 bases and J by 6 bases, with 11 bases between. This CDR3 comprises 14 residues. Germline CDR1 reads MNHNY; CDR2 reads SVGAGI (reference sequence). The CDR3 region has the DNA TGTGCCAGCAGTTACAATCCTAGAGGCAATGAGCAGTTCTTC. Translation gives CASSYNPRGNEQFF.

The rearrangement joins TRBV20-1 to TRBJ1-6; 8 bases are shared with TRBD1. CDR1 and CDR2 (germline): DFQATT, SNEGSKA (reference sequence). The trim removed 3 bases at V and 10 bases at J, leaving 5 bases unmatched. CDR3 length: 13 amino acids. CDR3 coding DNA: TGCAGTGCTAGGGACAGGGATGAATCACCCCTCCACTTT. It encodes CSARDRDESPLHF.

This clonotype came up a few times. The chain employs TRBV5-4 and TRBJ2-7; 12 bases match TRBD2. Germline lookup yields CDR1 SGHNT and CDR2 YYREEE (reference sequence). V trimming: 3 bases; J trimming: 4 bases; junction bases outside the gene matches: 5. The CDR3 loop spans 15 amino acids. This CDR3 is CASSWSSGGVYEQYF. Here the CDR3 DNA reads TGTGCCAGCAGCTGGTCTAGCGGGGGGGTTTACGAGCAGTACTTC.

The V gene is TRBV7-9, the J gene TRBJ2-2; 14 bases map to TRBD2. The V and J ends lost 2 bases and 4 bases, in that order; junction bases with no gene match: 12. The CDR3 extends over 20 amino acids. Germline loops: CDR1 SEHNR, CDR2 FQNEAQ (reference sequence). As DNA, the CDR3 is TGTGCCAGCAGCTTAACGGTGGGACTAGCGGGAGTTGGAGGCACCGGGGAGCTGTTTTTT. Translating it yields CASSLTVGLAGVGGTGELFF.

The V call is TRBV5-1, the J call TRBJ2-3; 9 nucleotides align to TRBD2. Trimming cost V 0 bases and J 4 bases; bases outside gene matches: 9. Germline-derived CDR1 and CDR2 are SGHRS and YFSETQ. The CDR3 covers 17 residues. This chain's CDR3 is CASSLGSGTSPPDTQYF. CDR3 in DNA: TGCGCCAGCAGCTTGGGTTCTGGGACTAGCCCTCCAGATACGCAGTATTTT.

This clonotype was seen a handful of times. This chain connects TRBV4-3 to TRBJ1-1; D may be TRBD1 (5 bases). The germline CDR1 and CDR2 sequences are LGHNA and YSLEER. V was cut by 1 base and J by 3 bases, with 6 bases left in between. The CDR3 sequence is 13 residues long. The CDR3 DNA reads as TGCGCCAGCAGCCAAGGGGGGTACACTGAAGCTTTCTTT. It codes for CASSQGGYTEAFF.

This clonotype occurred a few times. This sequence joins TRBV6-5 and TRBJ1-1; no definite D call. The CDR3 is made up of 13 amino acids. Trimming left V 10 bases short and J 4 bases short, with 16 bases between. Looked up from germline, CDR1 is MNHEY and CDR2 is SVGAGI. The CDR3 reads CATSGLGRTEAFF. Here the CDR3 DNA reads TGTGCCACATCGGGATTAGGGCGCACTGAAGCTTTCTTT.

The table lists this clonotype with many counts. DNA for the CDR3: TGCAGCGTTGACGGAGGGGGCCAAAGTGCTAGCACAGATACGCAGTATTTT. It codes for CSVDGGGQSASTDTQYF. This chain connects TRBV29-1 to TRBJ2-3; a possible D gene is TRBD1 (7 bases). Germline CDR1 reads SQVTM; CDR2 reads ANQGSEA. This CDR3 spans 17 amino acids. V lost 3 bases and J lost 0, with 19 bases in between.

This chain connects TRBV5-1 to TRBJ1-1; TRBD1 might be the D (5 bases). This CDR3 is 15 amino acids long. V was shortened by 1 base and J by 0 bases, with 10 bases between the two germline ends. Germline assignment: CDR1 SGHRS and CDR2 YFSETQ. This CDR3 reads CASSLRDSLNTEAFF. The CDR3 coding sequence is TGCGCCAGCAGCTTGCGCGACAGCCTGAACACTGAAGCTTTCTTT.

The chain links TRBV10-3 to TRBJ2-1; no definite D call. The CDR3 has 15 residues. The germline gives CDR1 ENHRY, CDR2 SYGVKD. Trimming removed 0 bases at V and 6 bases at J, with 12 bases between. The CDR3 nucleotides are TGTGCCATCAGTGAGTCGAGGCTCGACTCCAATGAGCAGTTCTTC. Translating it yields CAISESRLDSNEQFF.

The chain joins TRBV4-1 to TRBJ2-3; D is uncertain. CDR1 and CDR2 from the germline V gene are MGHRA and YSYEKL. This CDR3 is built from 14 residues. With 1 base removed from V and 6 bases from J, the gap between germline ends came to 11 bases. The CDR3 coding sequence is TGCGCCAGCAGCCAAGGGCTTGGAAGGGATACGCAGTATTTT. The encoded protein is CASSQGLGRDTQYF.

Ten or more counts support this clonotype. This CDR3 reads CASSFGDRGYRYTF. CDR3 in DNA: TGCGCCAGCAGCTTTGGGGACAGGGGATATCGCTACACCTTC. This chain connects TRBV5-1 to TRBJ1-2; the match to TRBD1 covers 10 bases. Germline trimming cut 2 bases from V and 9 bases from J; bases unmatched to any gene: 7. The germline V gene has CDR1 SGHRS and CDR2 YFSETQ. The CDR3 extends over 14 amino acids. Full variable domain (rest looked up from reference TRBV5-1 and TRBJ1-2): KAGVTQTPRYLIKTRGQQVTLSCSPISGHRSVSWYQQTPGQGLQFLFEYFSETQRNKGNFPGRFSGRQFSNSRSEMNVSTLELGDSALYLCASSFGDRGYRYTFGSGTRLTVV.

The CDR3 loop is CASSQEASQLENQPQHF. The CDR3 bases are TGTGCCAGCAGCCAGGAAGCGTCGCAGTTAGAGAATCAGCCCCAGCATTTT. This chain links TRBV4-2 with TRBJ1-5; unclear D gene. Between the trimmed V and J ends, which lost 3 bases and 4 bases, there was a span of 19 bases. CDR1 and CDR2 from the germline V gene are LGHNA and YNFKEQ. CDR3 length: 17 residues.

V is TRBV3-1 and J is TRBJ1-1; 7 nucleotides line up with TRBD1. The V gene's germline CDR1 is LGHDT and CDR2 YNNKEL (reference sequence). The CDR3 loop spans 15 amino acids. With 4 bases clipped from V and 3 bases from J, the junction kept 8 bases outside the gene matches. The CDR3 DNA is TGTGCCAGCAGCCCCAGGGACAGACTATACACTGAAGCTTTCTTT. Its translation: CASSPRDRLYTEAFF.

V is TRBV4-1 and J is TRBJ1-1; TRBD1 matches at 8 bases. Germline CDR1 is MGHRA and CDR2 is YSYEKL. The V and J ends lost 4 bases and 1 base, in that order; junction bases with no gene match: 5. The CDR3 consists of 15 residues. CDR3 in DNA: TGCGCCAGCAGCCGACAGGGACAGGAGAACACTGAAGCTTTCTTT. This encodes CASSRQGQENTEAFF.

This clonotype was counted at least ten times. The chain is built from TRBV11-2 and TRBJ2-3, with D possibly being TRBD2 (7 bases). Between the trimmed V and J ends, which lost 1 base and 6 bases, there was a span of 11 bases. Germline V gives CDR1 SGHAT, CDR2 FQNNGV. The CDR3 contains 14 residues. The CDR3 sequence is CASSLAGGRDTQYF. The DNA of the CDR3 is TGTGCCAGCAGCTTAGCGGGGGGCCGGGATACGCAGTATTTT.

This chain joins TRBV7-7 and TRBJ2-3; the match to TRBD2 covers 7 bases. The CDR3 totals 15 residues. The ends lost 3 bases at V and 4 bases at J; junction bases unmatched: 7. Germline CDR1 and CDR2: SSHAT and FNYEAQ (reference sequence). The CDR3 nucleotides are TGTGCCAGCAGCTTCGGACTAGGAAGTTCAGATACGCAGTATTTT. Protein product: CASSFGLGSSDTQYF.

A few counts support this clonotype. This chain joins TRBV7-9 and TRBJ1-1; TRBD1 matches 10 bases. Germline loops: CDR1 SEHNR, CDR2 FQNEAQ (reference sequence). The trim removed 5 bases at V and 0 bases at J, leaving 3 bases unmatched. The CDR3 is 15 amino acids. Here the CDR3 DNA reads TGTGCCAGCAGCCCGGACAGGGGGATGAACACTGAAGCTTTCTTT. It codes for CASSPDRGMNTEAFF.

This clonotype is a singleton in its sample. The V gene is TRBV3-2, the J gene TRBJ2-1; the table's D gene call, TRBD1, was not cross checked with the DNA. TRBV3-2 is an annotated pseudogene. The CDR3 is 11 residues long. CDR3 coding DNA: TGTGCCAGCAGCCGGGCGTTCGAGCAGTTCTTC. This translates into CASSRAFEQFF.

Regarding this clonotype: Just one base apart from a much larger clone, this may be a read error. The chain joins TRBV6-6 to TRBJ1-5; 9 nucleotides match TRBD1. The CDR3 consists of 14 residues. Germline loops: CDR1 MNHNY, CDR2 SVGAGI (reference sequence). In DNA form, the CDR3 reads TGTGCCAGCAGTCAGACAGGGGGAAGGCAGCCCCAGCAATTT. Translation gives CASSQTGGRQPQQF.

This clonotype was counted many times. The J gene is TRBJ1-1, the V gene TRBV5-1, with TRBD1 identical over 7 bases. V shed 0 bases and J 7 bases; nucleotides not matched to a gene: 3. Germline V gene lookup returns CDR1 SGHRS and CDR2 YFSETQ. This CDR3 region has 13 residues. For the CDR3, the DNA is TGCGCCAGCAGCTTGGGACAGGGTGGTGAAGCTTTCTTT. Protein: CASSLGQGGEAFF.

The chain joins TRBV6-5 to TRBJ2-7; D may be TRBD1 (6 bases). Germline V gene lookup returns CDR1 MNHEY and CDR2 SVGAGI. The CDR3 length is 17 residues. Trimming cost V 0 bases and J 2 bases, with 17 bases left between them. Here the CDR3 DNA reads TGTGCCAGCAGTTACTCGAGCCCCCGGGACACCGCCTACGAGCAGTACTTC. Translating it yields CASSYSSPRDTAYEQYF.

This clonotype was picked up a small number of times. V usage is TRBV7-3 and J usage is TRBJ2-6; D not certain. Germline CDR1 reads SGHTA; CDR2 reads FQGTGA. Trimming removed 1 base from V and 0 bases from J, with 7 bases in between. The CDR3 covers 16 residues. CDR3 DNA: TGTGCCAGCAGCTTAAGTGCTACCTCTGGGGCCAACGTCCTGACTTTC. Translated, it gives CASSLSATSGANVLTF. Using reference TRBV7-3 and TRBJ2-6 for the parts outside the CDR3, the full variable domain is GAGVSQTPSNKVTEKGKYVELRCDPISGHTALYWYRQSLGQGPEFLIYFQGTGAADDSGLPNDRFFAVRPEGSVSTLKIQRTERGDSAVYLCASSLSATSGANVLTFGAGSRLTVL.

This clonotype has just a few counts. The V call is TRBV5-1, the J call TRBJ1-1; TRBD1 matches 7 bases. CDR3 length equals 15 residues. Germline loops: CDR1 SGHRS, CDR2 YFSETQ. J lost 5 bases, V lost 4 bases, and 11 bases had no gene match. The CDR3 bases are TGCGCCAGCAGCACCGACAGGGTTCCCCTAACTGAAGCTTTCTTT. It encodes CASSTDRVPLTEAFF. Variable domain in full (rest from reference TRBV5-1 and TRBJ1-1): KAGVTQTPRYLIKTRGQQVTLSCSPISGHRSVSWYQQTPGQGLQFLFEYFSETQRNKGNFPGRFSGRQFSNSRSEMNVSTLELGDSALYLCASSTDRVPLTEAFFGQGTRLTVV.

This clonotype was counted many times. This chain joins TRBV6-2 or TRBV6-3 and TRBJ1-5; D possibly corresponds to TRBD1 (5 bases). Germline lookup yields CDR1 MNHEY and CDR2 SVGEGT. The CDR3 consists of 16 residues. V shed 5 bases and J shed 1 base, with 15 bases lying between them. CDR3 in amino acids: CASSQIHGASNQPQHF. The CDR3 bases are TGTGCCAGCAGTCAGATACACGGGGCGAGCAATCAGCCCCAGCATTTT.

This clonotype was detected a few times. The V call is TRBV6-1, the J call TRBJ1-2; tentatively, D is TRBD1 (6 bases). CDR3 length equals 18 residues. V shed 0 bases and J shed 7 bases, with 24 bases lying between them. The germline V gene encodes CDR1 MNHNS and CDR2 SASEGT. The chain's CDR3 is CASSEARGVGRKAAGYTF. DNA of the CDR3: TGTGCCAGCAGTGAAGCCAGGGGTGTAGGCAGGAAGGCTGCTGGCTACACCTTC.

This clonotype was seen more than once but under ten times. The genes are TRBV19 and TRBJ2-1; perhaps TRBD2 as D (6 bases). The germline CDR1 and CDR2 sequences are LNHDA and SQIVND (reference sequence). Between the trimmed V and J ends, which lost 3 bases and 12 bases, there was a span of 21 bases. The CDR3 sequence is 15 residues long. This CDR3 reads CASSMRASAGPRQFF. In nucleotides, the CDR3 is TGTGCCAGTAGTATGAGGGCTAGCGCGGGGCCCCGGCAGTTCTTC.

This clonotype was counted many times. The chain has TRBV27 and TRBJ2-2; no clear D gene. V was trimmed by 0 bases and J by 4 bases, leaving 9 bases between them. The CDR3 is 15 residues long. CDR1 is MNHEY and CDR2 is SMNVEV in the germline V gene (reference sequence). CDR3 DNA: TGTGCCAGCAGTTTATCGCATCCTCGCACCGGGGAGCTGTTTTTT. Residues: CASSLSHPRTGELFF.

The table lists this clonotype with many counts. The V gene is TRBV7-2, the J gene TRBJ2-5, with 7 bases fitting TRBD2. The CDR3 has 14 residues. The germline CDR1 and CDR2 sequences are SGHTA and FQGNSA. With V trimmed by 5 bases and J by 1 base, 4 bases remained unmatched. The CDR3, as DNA: TGTGCCAGCAGCCCACAGCGGGGCCAAGAGACCCAGTACTTC. Its translation: CASSPQRGQETQYF.